This entry concerns a single T cell receptor beta chain. This specimen comes from a study of shared clonotypes between healthy human individuals. Trimming left V 3 bases short and J 4 bases short, with 9 bases between. The CDR3 extends over 14 amino acids. Germline V gene sequence: CDR1 KGHSH, CDR2 LQKENI. The repertoire was sequenced with immunoSEQ multiplex PCR; TCRdb's copy has only in-frame clones and lacks some. The sample lists 400,000 to 600,000 clones, about 96% seen once, with around 0.067% in the top ten. The V and J genes are TRBV18 and TRBJ2-2, with a possible D match to TRBD2 (5 bases). The sequenced sample was naive CD4+ T cells sorted from blood. Specified subset: CD45RA+ positively selected. The receptor was isolated from a woman aged 25-40 years in good health. The CDR3 reads CASSPPGVTGELFF. CDR3 sequence (DNA): TGTGCCAGCTCACCCCCCGGGGTCACCGGGGAGCTGTTTTTT.